This entry describes one T cell receptor (beta chain). Its antigen is currently unknown. With the ViraFEST assay, the study expanded antigen-specific CD4+ T cells using viral peptide pools, then sequenced them. Following an approximately ten-day culture, CD4+ T cells were purified. The participants, recipients of two vaccine doses, got either BNT162b2 or mRNA-1273. Vaccine recipients had no previous SARS-CoV-2 infection; their nucleocapsid antibodies were negative. About 2 million PBMC were seeded per well and grown in the presence of roughly 10 IU/ml IL-2 and roughly 9.9 ug/ml peptides. This sample stems from a study of vaccination effects on CD4 cells after COVID-19. V lost 0 bases and J lost 5, with 8 bases in between. There are 15 residues in the CDR3. Germline CDR1 and CDR2: ENHRY and SYGVKD. The data were produced by immunoSEQ multiplex PCR, yet TCRdb's version contains in-frame clones alone and is incomplete. Among 65,000 to 70,000 clones listed, about 80% were seen once.

J is TRBJ1-6 and V is TRBV10-3; D ambiguous. The sequences come from CD4+ T cells from PBMCs cultured with HCoV-OC43 spike peptides, collected after COVID-19 vaccination. Described subset: HCoV-OC43 spike overlapping peptide pool stimulation. This TCR came from a human donor who received a COVID-19 vaccine. This CDR3 is CAISESNRDNSPLHF. DNA for the CDR3: TGTGCCATCAGTGAGTCGAACAGAGATAATTCACCCCTCCACTTT.